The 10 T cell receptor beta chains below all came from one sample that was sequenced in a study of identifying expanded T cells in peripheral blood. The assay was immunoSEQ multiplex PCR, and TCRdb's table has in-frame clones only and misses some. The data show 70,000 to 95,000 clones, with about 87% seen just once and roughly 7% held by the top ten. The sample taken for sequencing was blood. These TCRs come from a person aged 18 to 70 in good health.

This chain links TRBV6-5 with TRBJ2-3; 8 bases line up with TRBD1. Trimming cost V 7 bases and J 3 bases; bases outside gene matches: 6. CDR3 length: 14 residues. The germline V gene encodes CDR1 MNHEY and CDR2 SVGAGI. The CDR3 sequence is CASKIQGGTDTQYF. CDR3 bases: TGTGCCAGCAAGATACAGGGGGGTACAGATACGCAGTATTTT.

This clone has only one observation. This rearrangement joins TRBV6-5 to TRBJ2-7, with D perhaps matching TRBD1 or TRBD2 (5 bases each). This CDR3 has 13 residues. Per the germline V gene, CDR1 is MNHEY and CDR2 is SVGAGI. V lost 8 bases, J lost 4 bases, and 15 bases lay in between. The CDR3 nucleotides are TGTGCCAGCTCCAGGGAGCGGCGTTACGAGCAGTACTTC. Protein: CASSRERRYEQYF.

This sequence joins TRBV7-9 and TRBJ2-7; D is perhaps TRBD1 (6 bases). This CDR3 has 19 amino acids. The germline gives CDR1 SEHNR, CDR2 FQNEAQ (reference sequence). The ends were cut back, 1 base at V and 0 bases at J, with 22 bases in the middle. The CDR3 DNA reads TGTGCCAGCAGCTTAGGAAAAATTACAGGGATGGTCAGCTCCTACGAGCAGTACTTC. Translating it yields CASSLGKITGMVSSYEQYF.

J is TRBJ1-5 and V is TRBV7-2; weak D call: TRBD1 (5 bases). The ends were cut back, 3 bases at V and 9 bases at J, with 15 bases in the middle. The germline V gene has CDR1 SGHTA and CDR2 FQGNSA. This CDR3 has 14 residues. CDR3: CASSFGTQGGPQHF. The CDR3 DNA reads TGTGCCAGCAGCTTCGGGACTCAGGGCGGGCCCCAGCATTTT.

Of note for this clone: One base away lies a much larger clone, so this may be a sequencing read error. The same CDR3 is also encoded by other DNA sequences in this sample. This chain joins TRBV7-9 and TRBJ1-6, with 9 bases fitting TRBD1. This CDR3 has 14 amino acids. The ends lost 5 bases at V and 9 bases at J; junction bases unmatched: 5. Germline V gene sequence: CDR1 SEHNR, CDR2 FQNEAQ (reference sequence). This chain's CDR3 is CASSLTGGTSPLHF. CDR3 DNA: TGTGCCAGCAGCCTGACAGGGGGAACTTCACCCCTCCACTTT.

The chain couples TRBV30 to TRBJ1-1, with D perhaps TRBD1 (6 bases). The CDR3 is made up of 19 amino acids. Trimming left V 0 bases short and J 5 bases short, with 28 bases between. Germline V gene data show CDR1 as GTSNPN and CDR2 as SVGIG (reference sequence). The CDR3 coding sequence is TGTGCCTGGAGTGTAACCAGGGGCGGAGGGGACGCCAAGGGGACTGAAGCTTTCTTT. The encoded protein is CAWSVTRGGGDAKGTEAFF.

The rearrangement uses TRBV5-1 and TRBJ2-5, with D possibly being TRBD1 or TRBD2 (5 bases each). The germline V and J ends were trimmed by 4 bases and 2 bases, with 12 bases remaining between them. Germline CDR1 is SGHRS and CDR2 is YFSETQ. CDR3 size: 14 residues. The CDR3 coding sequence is TGCGCCAGCAGCCAGGGACGGACTCAAGAGACCCAGTACTTC. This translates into CASSQGRTQETQYF.

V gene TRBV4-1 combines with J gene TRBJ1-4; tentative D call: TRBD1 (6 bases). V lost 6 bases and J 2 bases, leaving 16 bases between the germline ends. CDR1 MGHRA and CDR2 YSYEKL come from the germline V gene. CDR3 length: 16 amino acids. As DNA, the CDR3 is TGCGCCAGCAGTATACAGGGTTCGGGGACTAATGAAAAACTGTTTTTT. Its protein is CASSIQGSGTNEKLFF.

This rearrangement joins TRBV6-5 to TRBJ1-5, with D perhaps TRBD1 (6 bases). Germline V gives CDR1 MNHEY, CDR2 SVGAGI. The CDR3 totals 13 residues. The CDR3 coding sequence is TGTGCGACTTCCAGGACAGAAGATCAGCCCCAGCATTTT. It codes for CATSRTEDQPQHF.

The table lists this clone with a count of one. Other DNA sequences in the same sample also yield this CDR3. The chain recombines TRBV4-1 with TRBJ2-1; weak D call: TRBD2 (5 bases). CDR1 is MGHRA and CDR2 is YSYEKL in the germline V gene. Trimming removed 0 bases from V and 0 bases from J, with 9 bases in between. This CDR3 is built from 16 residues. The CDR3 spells CASSQDTGSSYNEQFF. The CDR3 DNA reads TGCGCCAGCAGCCAAGATACGGGGAGCTCCTACAATGAGCAGTTCTTC.